The rows below give T cell receptor beta chains drawn from one sample of a study of shared clonotypes between healthy human individuals. Assay used: immunoSEQ multiplex PCR; TCRdb lists only in-frame clones, some missing. This repertoire shows about 480,000 clones, approximately 79% found once; its top ten account for around 13%. The sample taken for sequencing was PBMCs. These receptors came from a woman aged 40 to 50 in good health. Some clones in this sample may be carry-over from other donors' samples. The CDR3 runs from the conserved cysteine through the conserved F or W. A D gene is named only where the DNA matches it firmly. The size field is filled for only some rows; it gives once, few, many or a size class.

D: NA
size: NA
V: TRBV5-4
J: TRBJ2-5
DNA: TGTGCCAGCAGCTTGTCCCGAAACCAGCGAGAGACCCAGTACTTC
CDR3: CASSLSRNQRETQYF

D: TRBD2
size: few
V: TRBV10-2
J: TRBJ2-1
DNA: TGCGCCAGCAGTGCCCCGACTAGCACCCACAATGAGCAGTTCTTC
CDR3: CASSAPTSTHNEQFF

D: TRBD1
size: NA
V: TRBV19
J: TRBJ2-2
DNA: TGTGCCAGTAGAACAGGGGGCTTCGGGGAGCTGTTTTTT
CDR3: CASRTGGFGELFF

D: TRBD1
size: NA
V: TRBV4-2
J: TRBJ2-1
DNA: TGTGCCAGCAGCCAAGATAGAGGGGGCCCGAGCAATGAGCAGTTCTTC
CDR3: CASSQDRGGPSNEQFF

D: TRBD2
size: NA
V: TRBV13
J: TRBJ2-3
DNA: TGTGCCAGCAGCGATAGGAGGCTAGCGGGAGTTGGGGATACGCAGTATTTT
CDR3: CASSDRRLAGVGDTQYF

D: NA
size: NA
V: TRBV10-3
J: TRBJ2-7
DNA: TGTGCCATCTCACTGACAGCTTACTACGAGCAGTACTTC
CDR3: CAISLTAYYEQYF

D: TRBD1
size: NA
V: TRBV5-1
J: TRBJ1-1
DNA: TGCGCCAGCAGACAGAGGACAGGGTCAGACACTGAAGCTTTCTTT
CDR3: CASRQRTGSDTEAFF

D: NA
size: NA
V: TRBV28
J: TRBJ1-4
DNA: TGTGCCAGCAGTCCCCTCCGGGACACCTGGGAGGCTAATGAAAAACTGTTTTTT
CDR3: CASSPLRDTWEANEKLFF

D: NA
size: NA
V: TRBV19
J: TRBJ2-1
DNA: TGTGCCAGTACGGCATACAATGAGCAGTTCTTC
CDR3: CASTAYNEQFF

D: NA
size: NA
V: TRBV7-9
J: TRBJ2-5
DNA: TGTGCCAGCAGCCCCCGGGACCCAGGGGCGGGGGAGACCCAGTACTTC
CDR3: CASSPRDPGAGETQYF

D: TRBD2
size: few
V: TRBV30
J: TRBJ2-3
DNA: TGTGCCTGGAACCTAGCGGGAGATACGCAGTATTTT
CDR3: CAWNLAGDTQYF

D: TRBD1
size: NA
V: TRBV11-3
J: TRBJ1-4
DNA: TGTGCCAGCAGCCCAGGAACAGGGGAAGAAGGTGAAAAACTGTTTTTT
CDR3: CASSPGTGEEGEKLFF

D: TRBD1
size: NA
V: TRBV28
J: TRBJ1-2
DNA: TGTGCCAGCAGACTGGACAGGGGATCGGGCTATGGCTACACCTTC
CDR3: CASRLDRGSGYGYTF

D: NA
size: NA
V: TRBV9
J: TRBJ1-2
DNA: TGTGCCAGCAGCGTAGATGCCGGGCAGGGTGGTCATGGCTACACCTTC
CDR3: CASSVDAGQGGHGYTF

D: NA
size: NA
V: TRBV7-3
J: TRBJ2-7
DNA: TGTGCCAGCAGCTTAACTAGCGGAAGCTACGAGCAGTACTTC
CDR3: CASSLTSGSYEQYF

D: TRBD2
size: once
V: TRBV6-4
J: TRBJ2-1
DNA: TGTGCCAGCAGTGGGACTAGCGGCTCCTACAATGAGCAGTTCTTC
CDR3: CASSGTSGSYNEQFF

D: TRBD1
size: NA
V: TRBV7-9
J: TRBJ1-2
DNA: TGTGCCAGCAGCTCCCGGGACAGGGCCAACTATGGCTACACCTTC
CDR3: CASSSRDRANYGYTF

D: TRBD1
size: few
V: TRBV28
J: TRBJ1-1
DNA: TGTGCCAGCAGTCCGGGGGGACAGGGGGACACTGAAGCTTTCTTT
CDR3: CASSPGGQGDTEAFF

D: TRBD2
size: NA
V: TRBV28
J: TRBJ2-1
DNA: TGTGCCAGCAGCCGTAGGCTAGCGGGAGACTACAATGAGCAGTTCTTC
CDR3: CASSRRLAGDYNEQFF

D: NA
size: NA
V: TRBV7-9
J: TRBJ1-3
DNA: TGTGCCAGCAGCCGAGGGGGGCTTGGAAACACCATATATTTT
CDR3: CASSRGGLGNTIYF

D: TRBD2
size: NA
V: TRBV28
J: TRBJ2-2
DNA: TGTGCCAGCTATTCTAGCGGGAGGGGTACCGGGGAGCTGTTTTTT
CDR3: CASYSSGRGTGELFF

D: NA
size: NA
V: TRBV6-6
J: TRBJ1-5
DNA: TGTGCCAGCAGTTACAGCGGCGGGATTCAGCCCCAGCATTTT
CDR3: CASSYSGGIQPQHF

D: NA
size: NA
V: TRBV28
J: TRBJ1-4
DNA: TGTGCCAGCAGTTTTCATACAACTAATGAAAAACTGTTTTTT
CDR3: CASSFHTTNEKLFF

D: TRBD2
size: NA
V: TRBV29-1
J: TRBJ2-2
DNA: TGCAGCGGCCCATCGGGACTAGCGGGAGCCCGGGGAGCTGTTTTT
CDR3: CSGPSGLAGARGAVF

D: NA
size: NA
V: TRBV7-3
J: TRBJ2-7
DNA: TGTGCCAGCTCCACGGAGCCTCTTTCCAACGAGCAGTACTTC
CDR3: CASSTEPLSNEQYF

D: NA
size: NA
V: TRBV29-1
J: TRBJ1-2
DNA: TGCAGCGCGCGACAGGACTATGGCTACACCTTC
CDR3: CSARQDYGYTF

D: TRBD2
size: NA
V: TRBV4-2
J: TRBJ2-1
DNA: TGTGCCAGCAGCCAAGTATCCAGCGGGAGTTTTGTGGGGCAGTTCTTC
CDR3: CASSQVSSGSFVGQFF

D: NA
size: once
V: TRBV2
J: TRBJ2-3
DNA: TGTGCCAGCAGACGTAGGGTAGTGACAGATACGCAGTATTTT
CDR3: CASRRRVVTDTQYF

D: NA
size: NA
V: TRBV30
J: TRBJ2-5
DNA: TGTGCCTGGAGTCCTGGCAGCAACCAAGAGACCCAGTACTTC
CDR3: CAWSPGSNQETQYF

D: TRBD2
size: NA
V: TRBV5-4
J: TRBJ2-1
DNA: TGTGCCAGCAGCCCGCGGACTAGCGGGAGCTTCTACAATGAGCAGTTCTTC
CDR3: CASSPRTSGSFYNEQFF

D: NA
size: once
V: TRBV5-8
J: TRBJ2-3
DNA: TGTGCCAGCAGCTTGACCCACGCCCCAGCTACGCAGTATTTT
CDR3: CASSLTHAPATQYF

D: NA
size: NA
V: TRBV18
J: TRBJ1-1
DNA: TGTGCCAGCTCACCTATTTCCGGGACTGAAGCTTTCTTT
CDR3: CASSPISGTEAFF

D: NA
size: NA
V: TRBV21-1
J: TRBJ2-7
DNA: TGTGCCAGCAGCAAAGGGTCCCTCTGTTGCGAGCAGTACTTC
CDR3: CASSKGSLCCEQYF

D: TRBD2
size: NA
V: TRBV18
J: TRBJ2-2
DNA: TGTGCCAGCTCACGAGAGGTGATAGCGGGAGGAGGCGGCACCGGGGAGCTGTTTTTT
CDR3: CASSREVIAGGGGTGELFF

D: NA
size: few
V: TRBV28
J: TRBJ1-5
DNA: TGTGCCAGCAGTTCAGGTTATAAGGGTAATCAGCCCCAGCATTTT
CDR3: CASSSGYKGNQPQHF

D: NA
size: NA
V: TRBV7-2
J: TRBJ2-7
DNA: TGTGCCAGCAGCTCCCGGGACTTCCCGTCCTACGAGCAGTACTTC
CDR3: CASSSRDFPSYEQYF

D: TRBD1
size: once
V: TRBV27
J: TRBJ1-4
DNA: TGTGCCAGCAGCTCTCCTACCGGGACAGGGGGGGGATCCGAAAAACTGTTTTTT
CDR3: CASSSPTGTGGGSEKLFF

D: TRBD1
size: NA
V: TRBV5-1
J: TRBJ2-2
DNA: TGCGCCAGCAGCCAAGACAGGGCCACCACCGGGGAGCTGTTTTTT
CDR3: CASSQDRATTGELFF

D: NA
size: NA
V: TRBV9
J: TRBJ2-5
DNA: TGTGCCAGCAGCTCGGACCGAGAGACCCAGTACTTC
CDR3: CASSSDRETQYF

D: NA
size: NA
V: TRBV27
J: TRBJ2-1
DNA: TGTGCCAGCACCCCGCTGGCGGGTTACAATGAGCAGTTCTTC
CDR3: CASTPLAGYNEQFF

D: NA
size: NA
V: TRBV28
J: TRBJ2-3
DNA: TGTGCCAGCAGTTCCCCTACCCCCGGCACAGATACGCAGTATTTT
CDR3: CASSSPTPGTDTQYF

D: NA
size: NA
V: TRBV14
J: TRBJ2-7
DNA: TGTGCCAGCAGCCAAGTCACGGGGGCTTTCTCCTACGAGCAGTACTTC
CDR3: CASSQVTGAFSYEQYF

D: NA
size: NA
V: TRBV5-4
J: TRBJ1-2
DNA: TGTGCCAGCAGCTTGGCGACGGATGGCTACACCTTC
CDR3: CASSLATDGYTF

D: NA
size: once
V: TRBV7-3
J: TRBJ2-5
DNA: TGTGCCAGCAGCCTCGGGACCGAGGAGACCCAGTACTTC
CDR3: CASSLGTEETQYF

D: NA
size: NA
V: TRBV30
J: TRBJ2-5
DNA: TGTGCCTGGAGCGAGGGGGTACAAGAGACCCAGTACTTC
CDR3: CAWSEGVQETQYF

D: TRBD1
size: NA
V: TRBV19
J: TRBJ2-6
DNA: TGTGCCAGTAGTGCAACAGGGGTCGGGGCCAACGTCCTGACTTTC
CDR3: CASSATGVGANVLTF

D: TRBD2
size: once
V: TRBV10-3
J: TRBJ2-2
DNA: TGTGCCATCAGTGTCCCTAGCGGGACGAACACCGGGGAGCTGTTTTTT
CDR3: CAISVPSGTNTGELFF

D: NA
size: NA
V: TRBV2
J: TRBJ2-7
DNA: TGTGCCAGCAGTATTTCCTCCTACGAGCAGTACTTC
CDR3: CASSISSYEQYF

D: NA
size: NA
V: TRBV12-1
J: TRBJ2-7
DNA: TGTGCCAGCAGCTTTGACCCCGACGGGCCGCGAGAGCAGTACTTC
CDR3: CASSFDPDGPREQYF

D: NA
size: NA
V: TRBV2
J: TRBJ2-7
DNA: TGTGCCAGCAATCCTGTCGGAGCCACCTACGAGCAGTACTTC
CDR3: CASNPVGATYEQYF

D: NA
size: few
V: TRBV9
J: TRBJ1-1
DNA: TGTGCCAGCAGCGTAGTCGGAGGGAACACTGAAGCTTTCTTT
CDR3: CASSVVGGNTEAFF

D: NA
size: NA
V: TRBV19
J: TRBJ1-1
DNA: TGTGCCAGTACCAATCCCCGGAGCGCTTTCTTT
CDR3: CASTNPRSAFF

D: TRBD2
size: NA
V: TRBV18
J: TRBJ2-1
DNA: TGTGCCAGCTCACCTCTCGGACTAGCGGGAAACTCCTACAATGAGCAGTTCTTC
CDR3: CASSPLGLAGNSYNEQFF